This T cell receptor beta chain stems from a study of cytomegalovirus exposure and HLA in healthy donors. Points from the study as a whole: Researchers reported that a few CMV-associated chains were confirmed in vitro as CMV antigen-specific. The study flagged some 180 TCR beta chains as cytomegalovirus-associated.

Primers included in the PCR were 60 Vbeta and 13 Jbeta primers. The data were produced by immunoSEQ multiplex PCR, yet TCRdb's version contains in-frame clones alone and is incomplete. The data show some 100,000 clones, 65% to 80% seen once. This clone was seen only a few times. Its matching antigen is unknown. Between the trimmed V and J ends, which lost 0 bases and 3 bases, there was a span of 16 bases. This CDR3 contains 18 residues. Germline CDR1 SGHDT, CDR2 YYEEEE. The chain links TRBV5-6 to TRBJ1-6, with TRBD1 as a possible D gene (5 bases). The source material was PBMCs. The origin of this receptor is a man aged 40-55 years in good health and CMV-seropositive. The CDR3 region has the DNA TGTGCCAGCAGCTTGGCTTCTGCGGGACGCCGCTATAATTCACCCCTCCACTTT. The encoded protein is CASSLASAGRRYNSPLHF.